This TCR beta chain is drawn from a study of early T cells in non-severe SARS-CoV-2 infection. Study overall: Sequencing targeted bulk RNA from unsorted whole blood, leaving chains unpaired.

Individual cDNA molecules each received unique molecular identifiers attached to them. TCRdb reprocessed the 5' RACE reads via MiXCR and lists one record per CDR3 protein. The data show 55,000 to 70,000 distinct CDR3 sequences, roughly 10% seen once. Trimming took off 0 bases at V and 0 bases at J, with 11 bases between the two ends. CDR1 is MNHEY and CDR2 is SVGAGI in the germline V gene. CDR3 length equals 16 residues. The study's findings and limits: Lookups in VDJdb leaned toward anti-spike CD8 responses and missed private and CD4 specificities.

With regard to this clonotype: Its target is not known.

This chain joins TRBV6-5 and TRBJ2-5; tentative D call: TRBD1 (5 bases). The TCR originated in an adult who was a healthcare worker with PCR-confirmed SARS-CoV-2 infection or an uninfected control (not recorded which). Sequencing was done on a sample of whole blood. The CDR3 region is CASSYSITTDQETQYF. CDR3 bases: TGTGCCAGCAGTTACTCGATTACGACAGACCAAGAGACCCAGTACTTC.